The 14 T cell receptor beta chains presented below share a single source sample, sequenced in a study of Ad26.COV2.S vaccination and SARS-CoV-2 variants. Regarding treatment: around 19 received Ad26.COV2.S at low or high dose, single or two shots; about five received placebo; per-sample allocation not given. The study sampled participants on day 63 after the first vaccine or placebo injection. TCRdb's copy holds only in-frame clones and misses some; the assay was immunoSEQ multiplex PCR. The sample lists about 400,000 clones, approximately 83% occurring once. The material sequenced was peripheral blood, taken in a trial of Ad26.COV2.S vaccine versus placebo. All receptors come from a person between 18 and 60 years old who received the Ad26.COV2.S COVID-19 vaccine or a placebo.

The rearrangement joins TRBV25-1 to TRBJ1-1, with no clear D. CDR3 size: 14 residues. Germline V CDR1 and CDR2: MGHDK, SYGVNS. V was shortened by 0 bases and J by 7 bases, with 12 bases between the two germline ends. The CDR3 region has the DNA TGTGCCAGCAGTGAATATAGGGCAGGACGTGAAGCTTTCTTT. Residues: CASSEYRAGREAFF.

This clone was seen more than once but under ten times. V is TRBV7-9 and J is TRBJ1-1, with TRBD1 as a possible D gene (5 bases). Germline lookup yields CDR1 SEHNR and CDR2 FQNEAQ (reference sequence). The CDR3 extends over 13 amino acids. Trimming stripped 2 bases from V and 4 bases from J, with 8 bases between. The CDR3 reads CASSLRGSTEAFF. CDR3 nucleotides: TGTGCCAGCAGCTTAAGGGGTAGCACTGAAGCTTTCTTT.

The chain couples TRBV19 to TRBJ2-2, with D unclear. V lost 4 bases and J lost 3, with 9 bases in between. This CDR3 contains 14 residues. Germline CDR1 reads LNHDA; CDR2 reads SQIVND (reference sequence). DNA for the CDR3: TGTGCCAGTAGTAACGGAGATCACACCGGGGAGCTGTTTTTT. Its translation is CASSNGDHTGELFF. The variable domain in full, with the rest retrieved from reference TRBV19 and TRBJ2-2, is DGGITQSPKYLFRKEGQNVTLSCEQNLNHDAMYWYRQDPGQGLRLIYYSQIVNDFQKGDIAEGYSVSREKKESFPLTVTSAQKNPTAFYLCASSNGDHTGELFFGEGSRLTVL.

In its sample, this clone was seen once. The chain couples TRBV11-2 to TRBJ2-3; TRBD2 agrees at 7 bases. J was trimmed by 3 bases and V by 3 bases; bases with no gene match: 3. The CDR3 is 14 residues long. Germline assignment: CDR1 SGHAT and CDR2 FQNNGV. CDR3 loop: CASSFWGGTDTQYF. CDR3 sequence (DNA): TGTGCCAGCAGCTTTTGGGGAGGGACAGATACGCAGTATTTT.

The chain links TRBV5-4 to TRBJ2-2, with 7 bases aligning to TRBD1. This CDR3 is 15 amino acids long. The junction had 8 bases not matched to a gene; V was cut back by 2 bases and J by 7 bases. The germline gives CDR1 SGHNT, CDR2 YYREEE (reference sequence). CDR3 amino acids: CASSFPQGPDGELFF. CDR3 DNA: TGTGCCAGCAGCTTTCCACAGGGGCCCGACGGGGAGCTGTTTTTT.

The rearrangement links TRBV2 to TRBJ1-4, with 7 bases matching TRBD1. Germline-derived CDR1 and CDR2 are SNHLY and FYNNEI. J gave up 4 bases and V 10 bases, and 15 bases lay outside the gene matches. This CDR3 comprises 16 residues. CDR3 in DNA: TGTGCCACCCTTGTATCGACGGACAGGAGTAATGAAAAACTGTTTTTT. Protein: CATLVSTDRSNEKLFF.

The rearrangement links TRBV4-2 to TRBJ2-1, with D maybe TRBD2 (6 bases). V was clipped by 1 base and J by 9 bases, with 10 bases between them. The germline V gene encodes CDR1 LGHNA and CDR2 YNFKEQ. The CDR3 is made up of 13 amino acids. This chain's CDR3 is CASSQGGVVEQFF. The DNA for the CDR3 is TGTGCCAGCAGCCAAGGCGGGGTGGTTGAGCAGTTCTTC.

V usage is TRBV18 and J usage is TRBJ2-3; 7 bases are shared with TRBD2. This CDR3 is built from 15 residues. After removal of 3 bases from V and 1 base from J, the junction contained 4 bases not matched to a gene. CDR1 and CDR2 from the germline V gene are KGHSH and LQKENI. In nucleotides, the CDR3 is TGTGCCAGCTCACCCCCCGCGGGGGGCACAGATACGCAGTATTTT. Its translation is CASSPPAGGTDTQYF.

The CDR3 sequence is CASGPISGGLAKNIQYF. DNA for the CDR3: TGTGCTAGTGGACCCATTTCCGGGGGTCTAGCCAAAAACATTCAGTACTTC. This rearrangement joins TRBV12-5 to TRBJ2-4, with D possibly matching TRBD2 (6 bases). The germline V gene has CDR1 LGHNT and CDR2 FRNRAP. This CDR3 is 17 amino acids long. Deletions cut 6 bases from V and 0 bases from J, with 18 bases between.

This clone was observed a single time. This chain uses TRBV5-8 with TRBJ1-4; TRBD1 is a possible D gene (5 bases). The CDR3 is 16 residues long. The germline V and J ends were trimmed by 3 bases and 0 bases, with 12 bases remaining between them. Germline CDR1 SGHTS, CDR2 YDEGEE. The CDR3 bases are TGTGCCAGCAGCTGGAAGGGGATTTCAACTAATGAAAAACTGTTTTTT. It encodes CASSWKGISTNEKLFF.

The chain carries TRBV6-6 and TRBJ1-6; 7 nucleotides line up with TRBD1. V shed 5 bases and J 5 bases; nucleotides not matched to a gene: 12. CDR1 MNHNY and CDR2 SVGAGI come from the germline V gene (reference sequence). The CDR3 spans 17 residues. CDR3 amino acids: CASSPRQGHANNSPLHF. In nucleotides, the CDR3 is TGTGCCAGCAGTCCTAGACAGGGACACGCCAATAATTCACCCCTCCACTTT.

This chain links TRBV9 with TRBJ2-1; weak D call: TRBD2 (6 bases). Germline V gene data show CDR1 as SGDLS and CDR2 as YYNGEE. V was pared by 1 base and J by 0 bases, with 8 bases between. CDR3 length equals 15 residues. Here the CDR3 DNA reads TGTGCCAGCAGCGTATACGGGAGCTCCTACAATGAGCAGTTCTTC. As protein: CASSVYGSSYNEQFF.

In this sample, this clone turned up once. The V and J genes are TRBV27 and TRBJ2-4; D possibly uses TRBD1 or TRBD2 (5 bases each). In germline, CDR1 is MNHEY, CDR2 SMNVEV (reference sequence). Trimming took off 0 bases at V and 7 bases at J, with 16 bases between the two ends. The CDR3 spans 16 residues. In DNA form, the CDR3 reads TGTGCCAGCAGTTTATCGCCGGGGCGGATAGGTAACATTCAGTACTTC. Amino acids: CASSLSPGRIGNIQYF.

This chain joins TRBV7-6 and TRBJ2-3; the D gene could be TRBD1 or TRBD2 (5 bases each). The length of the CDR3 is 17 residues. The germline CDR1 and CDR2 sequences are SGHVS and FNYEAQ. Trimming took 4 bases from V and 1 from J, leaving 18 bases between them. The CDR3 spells CASSSGATGTGTDTQYF. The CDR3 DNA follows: TGTGCCAGCAGCTCGGGCGCGACCGGGACCGGCACAGATACGCAGTATTTT.